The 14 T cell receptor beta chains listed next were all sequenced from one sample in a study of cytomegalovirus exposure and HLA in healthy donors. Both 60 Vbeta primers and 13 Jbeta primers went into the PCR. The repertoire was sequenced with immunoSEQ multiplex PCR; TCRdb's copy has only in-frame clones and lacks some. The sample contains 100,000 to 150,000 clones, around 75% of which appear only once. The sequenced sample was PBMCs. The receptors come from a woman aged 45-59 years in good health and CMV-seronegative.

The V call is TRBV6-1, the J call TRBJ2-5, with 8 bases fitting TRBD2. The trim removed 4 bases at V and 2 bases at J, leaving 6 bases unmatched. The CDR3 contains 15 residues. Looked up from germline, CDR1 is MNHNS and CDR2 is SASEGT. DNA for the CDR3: TGTGCCAGCAGTGCCTTGGGGACTAGTCAAGAGACCCAGTACTTC. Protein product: CASSALGTSQETQYF.

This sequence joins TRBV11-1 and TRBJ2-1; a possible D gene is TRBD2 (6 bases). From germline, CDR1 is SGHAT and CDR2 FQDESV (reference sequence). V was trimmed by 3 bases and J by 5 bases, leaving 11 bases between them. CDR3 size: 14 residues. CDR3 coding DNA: TGTGCCAGCAGCTTTGCGGGACGGCACAATGAGCAGTTCTTC. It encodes CASSFAGRHNEQFF.

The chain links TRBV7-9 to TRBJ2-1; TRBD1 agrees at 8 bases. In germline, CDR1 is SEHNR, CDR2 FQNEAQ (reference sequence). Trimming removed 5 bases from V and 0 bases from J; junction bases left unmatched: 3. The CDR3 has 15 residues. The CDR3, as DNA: TGTGCCAGCAGCCCTGACAGGGGCTCCTACAATGAGCAGTTCTTC. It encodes CASSPDRGSYNEQFF.

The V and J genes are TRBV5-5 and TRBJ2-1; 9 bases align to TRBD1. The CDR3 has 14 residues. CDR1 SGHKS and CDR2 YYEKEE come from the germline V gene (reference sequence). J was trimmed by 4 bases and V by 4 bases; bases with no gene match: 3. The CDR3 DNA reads TGTGCCAGCAGCACAGGGACAGGGTACAATGAGCAGTTCTTC. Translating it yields CASSTGTGYNEQFF.

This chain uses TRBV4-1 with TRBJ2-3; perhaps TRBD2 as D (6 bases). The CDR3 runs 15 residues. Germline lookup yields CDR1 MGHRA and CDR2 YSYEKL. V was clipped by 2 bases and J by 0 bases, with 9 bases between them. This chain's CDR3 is CASSQLGLSTDTQYF. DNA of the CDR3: TGCGCCAGCAGCCAACTGGGACTTAGCACAGATACGCAGTATTTT.

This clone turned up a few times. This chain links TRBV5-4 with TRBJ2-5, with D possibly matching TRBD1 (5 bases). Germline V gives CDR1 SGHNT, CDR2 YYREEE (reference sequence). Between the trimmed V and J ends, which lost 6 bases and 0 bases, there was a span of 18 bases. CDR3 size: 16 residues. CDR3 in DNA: TGTGCCAGCAACCTGGGGCCAGATAAGTACCAAGAGACCCAGTACTTC. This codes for CASNLGPDKYQETQYF.

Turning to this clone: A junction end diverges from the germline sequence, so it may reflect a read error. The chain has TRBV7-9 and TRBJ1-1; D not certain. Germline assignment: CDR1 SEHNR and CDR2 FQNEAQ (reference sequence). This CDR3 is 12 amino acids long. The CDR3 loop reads CSSSPVLGGAFF. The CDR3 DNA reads TGTTCCAGCAGCCCAGTCCTTGGTGGAGCTTTCTTT.

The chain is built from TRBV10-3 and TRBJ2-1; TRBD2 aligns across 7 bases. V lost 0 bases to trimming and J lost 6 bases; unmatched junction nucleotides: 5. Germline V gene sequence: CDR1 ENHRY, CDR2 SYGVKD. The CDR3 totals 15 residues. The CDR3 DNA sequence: TGTGCCATCAGTGAGTCGGGCGGGAGTTCCAATGAGCAGTTCTTC. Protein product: CAISESGGSSNEQFF.

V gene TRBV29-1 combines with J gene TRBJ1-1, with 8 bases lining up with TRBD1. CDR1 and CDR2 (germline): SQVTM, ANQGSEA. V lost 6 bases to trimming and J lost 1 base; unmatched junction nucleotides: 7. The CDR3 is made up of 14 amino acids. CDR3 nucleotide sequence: TGCAGCGTCGCCTCAGGGGGCGCGAACACTGAAGCTTTCTTT. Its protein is CSVASGGANTEAFF.

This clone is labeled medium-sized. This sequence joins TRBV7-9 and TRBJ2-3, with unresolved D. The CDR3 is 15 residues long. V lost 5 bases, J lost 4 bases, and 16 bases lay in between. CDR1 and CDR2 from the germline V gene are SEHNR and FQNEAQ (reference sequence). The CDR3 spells CASSPLPSLPDTQYF. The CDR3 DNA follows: TGTGCCAGCAGCCCCCTCCCGTCTCTCCCAGATACGCAGTATTTT.

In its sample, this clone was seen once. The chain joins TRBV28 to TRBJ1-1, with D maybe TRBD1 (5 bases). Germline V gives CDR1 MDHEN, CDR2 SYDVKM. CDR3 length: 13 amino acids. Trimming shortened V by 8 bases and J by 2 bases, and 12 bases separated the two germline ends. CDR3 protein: CASYTGGNTEAFF. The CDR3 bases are TGTGCCAGCTACACCGGGGGAAACACTGAAGCTTTCTTT.

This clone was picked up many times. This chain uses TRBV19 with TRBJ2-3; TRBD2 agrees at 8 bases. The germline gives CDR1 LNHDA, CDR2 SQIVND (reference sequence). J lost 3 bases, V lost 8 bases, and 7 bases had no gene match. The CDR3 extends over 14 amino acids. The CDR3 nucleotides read TGTGCCAGTGGTAGCGGGACCCTAACAGATACGCAGTATTTT. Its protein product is CASGSGTLTDTQYF.

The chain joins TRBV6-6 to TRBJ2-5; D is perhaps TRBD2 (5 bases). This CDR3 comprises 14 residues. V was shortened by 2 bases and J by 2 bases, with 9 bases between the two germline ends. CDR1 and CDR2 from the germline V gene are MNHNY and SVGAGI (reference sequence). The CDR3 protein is CASSYSRGQETQYF. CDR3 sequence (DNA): TGTGCCAGCAGTTACAGCCGGGGACAAGAGACCCAGTACTTC.

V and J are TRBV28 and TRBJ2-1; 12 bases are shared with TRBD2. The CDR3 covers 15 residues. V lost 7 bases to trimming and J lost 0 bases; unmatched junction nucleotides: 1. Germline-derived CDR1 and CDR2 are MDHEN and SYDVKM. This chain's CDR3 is CASTSGRGSYNEQFF. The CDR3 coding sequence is TGTGCCAGCACTAGCGGGAGGGGCTCCTACAATGAGCAGTTCTTC.